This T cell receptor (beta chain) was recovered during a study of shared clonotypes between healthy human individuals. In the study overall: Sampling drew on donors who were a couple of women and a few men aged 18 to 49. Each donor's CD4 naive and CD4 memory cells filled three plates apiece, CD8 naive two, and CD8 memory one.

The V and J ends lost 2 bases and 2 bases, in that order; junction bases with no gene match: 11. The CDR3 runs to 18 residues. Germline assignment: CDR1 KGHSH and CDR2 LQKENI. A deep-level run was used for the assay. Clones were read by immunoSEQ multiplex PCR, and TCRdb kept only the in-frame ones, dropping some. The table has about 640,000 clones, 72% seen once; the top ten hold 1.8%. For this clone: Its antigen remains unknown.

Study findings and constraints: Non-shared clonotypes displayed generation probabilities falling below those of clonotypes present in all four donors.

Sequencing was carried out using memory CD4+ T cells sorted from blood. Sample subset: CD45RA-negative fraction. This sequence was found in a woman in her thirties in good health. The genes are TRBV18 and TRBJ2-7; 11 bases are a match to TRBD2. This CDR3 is CASSPGNSGRAGPYEQYF. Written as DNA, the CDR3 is TGTGCCAGCTCACCAGGCAATAGCGGGAGGGCCGGGCCCTACGAGCAGTACTTC. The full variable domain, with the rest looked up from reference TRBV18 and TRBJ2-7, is NAGVMQNPRHLVRRRGQEARLRCSPMKGHSHVYWYRQLPEEGLKFMVYLQKENIIDESGMPKERFSAEFPKEGPSILRIQQVVRGDSAAYFCASSPGNSGRAGPYEQYFGPGTRLTVT.